This T cell receptor beta chain stems from a study of T cells in Graves' hyperthyroidism and ophthalmopathy (dated by TCRdb to about 2019). The study in broad terms: Peripheral blood samples were taken at the time of initial diagnosis, prior to any treatment. To identify TCR V-J signatures that set the groups apart, the researchers used a discovery cohort of 100 patients, made up of 40 to 45 with Graves' ophthalmopathy and 57 with stable Graves' hyperthyroidism. Whether ophthalmopathy could be predicted prospectively was tested in an independent validation cohort made up of under 20 hyperthyroidism patients plus 17 patients who later progressed to ophthalmopathy. The 90 to 100 discovery patients were randomly divided into training and test sets at a 7:3 ratio. In addition, the study compared T-cell repertoires in thyroid tissue and in blood from several Graves' hyperthyroidism patients. After sampling, hyperthyroidism patients received methimazole starting at 30 mg daily, and ophthalmopathy patients received high-dose intravenous methylprednisolone. TCR Vbeta CDR3 sequencing of 130 to 150 peripheral blood samples (over 40 ophthalmopathy, 75 or so hyperthyroidism and some 17 progressor patients) is reported in the paper.

To note about this clonotype: Its antigen target is currently unknown. No base quality information exists; no much larger clone differs at one position.

Paper-wide results and their limitations: A model built on a 13 V-J signature distinguished ophthalmopathy from stable hyperthyroidism, reaching about 88% sensitivity and 81.08% specificity in cross-validation and 80%/75% in testing. Sample size was not statistically predetermined, and blinding of investigators to group allocation was not performed. During validation, the model predicted progression to ophthalmopathy a median of around 7 months ahead of onset, with around 65% sensitivity and 72.22% specificity. Blood samples also contained most of the expanded thyroid clonotypes (frequency above 0.001), which suggests that blood repertoires may reflect thyroid immune responses.

Graves' hyperthyroidism was defined as stable when no progression to ophthalmopathy occurred over 18 months of follow-up. Hyperthyroidism patients were newly diagnosed, had a disease duration of under 2 months, and were aged 18 to 65 years. Exclusion was applied to patients with uncontrolled infections, other autoimmune diseases, pregnancy or lactation. Diagnoses were established on the basis of clinical symptoms, serum thyroxine and TRAb, thyroid ultrasound, and orbital computed tomography. Ficoll-Paque density gradient centrifugation was used to isolate PBMCs from approximately 10 ml of fresh peripheral blood. Total RNA was extracted using Trizol reagent, and RNA quality was assessed on an Agilent 2100 Bioanalyzer. Amplification of TCR beta CDR3 regions was carried out from RNA transcripts. The TCR CDR3 was subjected to a first round of RT-PCR using the HTBI primer set and the Qiagen OneStep RT-PCR kit. A second multiplex PCR round built the libraries, followed by size selection and purification. Paired-end sequencing of the libraries was performed with 100 bp reads on an Illumina HiSeq2000. On the study's bioinformatics: Raw data were processed with SOAPnuke, discarding reads with adapters, uncalled bases, mean Phred below 15, or no exact constant-primer or identifier match. COPE v1.2.5 was used to merge high-quality paired reads, and clonotypes were defined as unique nucleotide sequences. MiTCR v1.1 was used to align clonotypes to the IMGT TRBV, TRBD and TRBJ reference segments. The analysis included only V-J combinations with a frequency above 0.0001, which together covered around 99% of the repertoires. The TCS score was defined as the ratio of F50 (clonal expansion) to E x V (chaos), calculated using BLOSUM62-based TCRdist between CDR3 peptides within each V-J. Welch's t-statistics and random forest reduced roughly 530 V-J features to some 14, which were used in a naive Bayes classifier (R e1071). TCRdb reworked the public reads: Q25 trimming with fastp, MiXCR clone assembly, productive beta chains retained. Rows with a matching CDR3 protein are joined into one entry that keeps the most common DNA and genes. It is TCRdb's table, rather than the study itself, that gives the V and J calls and clone size. This sample lists 500,000 to 700,000 distinct CDR3 sequences; approximately 16% were detected once. 15% to 20% of the sample is held by the ten biggest clonotypes.

V is shortened by 10 bases, J by 7 bases, and the region joining them spans 11 bases. The germline V gene provides CDR1 ENHRY and CDR2 SYGVKD. From the cysteine through the phenylalanine, the CDR3 covers 12 amino acids. This entry keeps only the CDR3 DNA: 36 bases, framed from base 1. The sequence was obtained from a woman aged 18-35 years with Graves' hyperthyroidism. The V gene is TRBV10-3 and the J gene is TRBJ1-6, with the D gene too uncertain to name. Sequencing was performed on blood. CDR3 protein: CASRWENSPLHF. The DNA is as follows: TGTGCCAGTCGTTGGGAGAATTCACCCCTCCACTTT.